A selection of T cell receptor beta chains follows, all from one sample in a study of CD8 T cells in Susac syndrome. Each CDR3 protein is one row after TCRdb ran MiXCR on the immunoSEQ multiplex PCR reads. The sample lists 70,000 or so distinct CDR3 sequences, just under 95% occurring once. The sequenced material came from CD8+ T cells from PBMCs. Receptor source: a human donor with multiple sclerosis. CDR3s include the opening cysteine and the closing phenylalanine or tryptophan. The D gene is left open where the match is weak. Clone size is shown for a subset of rows, as once, few, many or a class of expanded clone.

17	TRBJ1-1	.	.	TRBV9	TGTGCCAGCAGCGAGACAGGCCAAACTAAGAAGAACACTGAAGCTTTCTTT	CASSETGQTKKNTEAFF
14	TRBJ2-3	once	.	TRBV27	TGTGCCAGCAGTTTAGTACTCACCGCGGATACGCAGTATTTT	CASSLVLTADTQYF
16	TRBJ2-5	.	TRBD1	TRBV5-6	TGTGCCAGCAGCTTGTCGACAGGGATTCACCAAGAGACCCAGTACTTC	CASSLSTGIHQETQYF
15	TRBJ1-2	.	.	TRBV2	TGTGCCAGCAGTGGGGGGGACCTTAGGTCCTATGGCTACACCTTC	CASSGGDLRSYGYTF
13	TRBJ2-4	.	.	TRBV20-1	TGCAGTGCTCAGACGGGACTCCGAAACATTCAGTACTTC	CSAQTGLRNIQYF
12	TRBJ1-1	.	.	TRBV7-9	TGTGCCAGCAGCTTAGTAGAGGCTGAAGCTTTCTTT	CASSLVEAEAFF
15	TRBJ2-3	.	TRBD1	TRBV7-9	TGTGCCAGCAACCGACAGGGGATTAGCACAGATACGCAGTATTTT	CASNRQGISTDTQYF
13	TRBJ2-7	.	.	TRBV30	TGTGCCTGGAGGGGCAGGGGAAGCTACGAGCAGTACTTC	CAWRGRGSYEQYF
17	TRBJ1-2	.	.	TRBV29-1	TGCAGCGTTGAAGATTTGTGGCCGGACTACAGCGTCTATGGCTACACCTTC	CSVEDLWPDYSVYGYTF
15	TRBJ1-2	.	.	TRBV3-1	TGTGCCAGCACCCCGGGAGGACAGTGGCCTTGGGGCTACACCTTC	CASTPGGQWPWGYTF
14	TRBJ2-7	.	.	TRBV2	TGTGCCAGCAGTGGGGGCAAAGGGGGAGAGGAGCAGTACTTC	CASSGGKGGEEQYF
14	TRBJ2-7	.	TRBD2	TRBV29-1	TGCAGCGTTTTGTCCGGGACTACGACCTACGAGCAGTACTTC	CSVLSGTTTYEQYF
14	TRBJ2-7	.	.	TRBV12-3/TRBV12-4	TGTGCCAGCAGTTTAGGGACGGCCTCCTACGAGCAGTACTTC	CASSLGTASYEQYF
13	TRBJ2-7	.	.	TRBV9	TGTGCCAGCAGCGTAGGACCCACAGGCGAGCAGTACTTC	CASSVGPTGEQYF
14	TRBJ2-1	.	TRBD2	TRBV20-1	TGCAGTGCCCCACCGAAGCGGGATTACAATGAGCAGTTCTTC	CSAPPKRDYNEQFF
13	TRBJ2-1	.	.	TRBV28	TGTGCCAGCAGTTTATCTCCCGGCGGTGAGCAGTTCTTC	CASSLSPGGEQFF
13	TRBJ2-5	.	.	TRBV29-1	TGCAGCGTTGTGGTTGGCCTCCAAGAGACCCAGTACTTC	CSVVVGLQETQYF
18	TRBJ2-4	.	.	TRBV27	TGTGCCAGCAGTTTATCCACAGTGTTAAGGTTGACCAAAAACATTCAGTACTTC	CASSLSTVLRLTKNIQYF
13	TRBJ2-7	.	.	TRBV9	TGTGCCAGCAGCGTAGGGCAGGGCCTCGAGCAGTACTTC	CASSVGQGLEQYF
12	TRBJ1-2	.	.	TRBV29-1	TGCAGCGTTGAGGACAGCTACTATGGCTACACCTTC	CSVEDSYYGYTF
13	TRBJ2-1	.	TRBD2	TRBV5-4	TGTGCCAGCAGCCCCGGGACTAGCGACTCGCAGTTCTTC	CASSPGTSDSQFF
15	TRBJ1-5	.	TRBD1	TRBV5-1	TGCGCCAGCAGCTTGGGACAGGGCATCAATCAGCCCCAGCATTTT	CASSLGQGINQPQHF
13	TRBJ2-1	once	TRBD1	TRBV27	TGTGCCAGCACCGAGACAGGGCACAATGAGCAGTTCTTC	CASTETGHNEQFF